The 18 T cell receptor beta chains given below trace back to one sample, sequenced in a study of blood T cells in healthy people across ages. Combining a sample-barcoded 5' primer with a J-beta primer mix, a second PCR ran for roughly 7 to 11 cycles. TCRdb called the 5' RACE reads again in MiXCR, with one record for every CDR3 protein. The repertoire includes 1.5 million to 2 million distinct CDR3 sequences, 28% of them detected once, and 7% to 9% sits in the top ten. Sequences were obtained from blood. Receptor source: a woman aged 30 to 39 in good health.

The chain employs TRBV20-1 and TRBJ1-5, with a tentative D call TRBD1 (6 bases). CDR1 and CDR2 (germline): DFQATT, SNEGSKA (reference sequence). V shed 0 bases and J shed 5 bases, with 17 bases lying between them. This CDR3 region has 16 residues. CDR3 region: CSARESGTTWDQPQHF. CDR3 bases: TGCAGTGCTAGAGAATCCGGGACAACCTGGGATCAGCCCCAGCATTTT.

This clonotype was observed a few times. The genes are TRBV20-1 and TRBJ2-1, with D perhaps matching TRBD1 (6 bases). The germline V and J ends were trimmed by 6 bases and 0 bases, with 12 bases remaining between them. This CDR3 has 14 residues. Germline CDR1 DFQATT, CDR2 SNEGSKA (reference sequence). CDR3 sequence (DNA): TGCAGTGCCGGACAGCATAGCTCCTACAATGAGCAGTTCTTC. Translated: CSAGQHSSYNEQFF.

This clonotype showed up many times. The rearrangement links TRBV20-1 to TRBJ2-3, with D possibly TRBD2 on 5 matching bases. Trimming left V 0 bases short and J 0 bases short, with 13 bases between. The CDR3 spans 16 residues. CDR1 is DFQATT and CDR2 is SNEGSKA in the germline V gene (reference sequence). CDR3 in amino acids: CSARDPSGVSTDTQYF. As DNA, the CDR3 is TGCAGTGCTAGAGATCCGAGCGGAGTCAGCACAGATACGCAGTATTTT.

A word on this clonotype: Mismatch with germline at one junction end may stem from a read error. The chain is built from TRBV7-6 and TRBJ2-1; possible D gene TRBD1, 5 bases. The CDR3 is 17 amino acids. Per the germline V gene, CDR1 is SGHVS and CDR2 is FNYEAQ. CDR3 in DNA: TGCGCCAGCAGCTTAATTGGGGCAGCTCCTGACTACAATGAGCAGTTCTTC. Protein product: CASSLIGAAPDYNEQFF. The entire variable domain, with the rest obtained from reference TRBV7-6 and TRBJ2-1, is as follows: GAGVSQSPRYKVTKRGQDVALRCDPISGHVSLYWYRQALGQGPEFLTYFNYEAQQDKSGLPNDRFSAERPEGSISTLTIQRTEQRDSAMYRCASSLIGAAPDYNEQFFGPGTRLTVL.

This clonotype came up a few times. The chain joins TRBV7-2 to TRBJ2-2, with D possibly being TRBD1 (6 bases). CDR1 and CDR2 (germline): SGHTA, FQGNSA. This CDR3 is 16 amino acids long. V lost 1 base and J lost 7, with 16 bases in between. The CDR3 coding sequence is TGTGCCAGCAGCTTAGGTACAGGGTTCTCAGGCGGGGAGCTGTTTTTT. The encoded protein is CASSLGTGFSGGELFF.

Ten or more counts support this clonotype. The genes are TRBV4-3 and TRBJ2-5, with TRBD2 matching 7 bases. The J segment lost 7 bases and the V segment lost 4 bases, leaving 9 bases of the junction unmatched. This CDR3 is built from 14 residues. Germline V gene sequence: CDR1 LGHNA, CDR2 YSLEER. The CDR3: CASSPRWGGGTQYF. The CDR3, as DNA: TGCGCCAGCAGCCCTCGATGGGGGGGAGGGACCCAGTACTTC.

The sample holds many counts of this clonotype. V is TRBV7-6 and J is TRBJ1-2, with 8 bases aligning to TRBD1. J gave up 8 bases and V 5 bases, and 13 bases lay outside the gene matches. Germline V CDR1 and CDR2: SGHVS, FNYEAQ. The CDR3 covers 15 residues. CDR3 protein: CASSDQLGQGGGYTF. CDR3 in DNA: TGTGCCAGCAGCGATCAGTTAGGACAGGGCGGCGGCTACACCTTC.

This clonotype was seen many times. This may come from a read error, since a much larger clone is one base off. The chain uses TRBV3-1 and TRBJ2-5; weak D call: TRBD1 (6 bases). The CDR3 loop spans 13 amino acids. Trimming removed 2 bases at V and 4 bases at J, with 8 bases between. Germline V gives CDR1 LGHDT, CDR2 YNNKEL (reference sequence). CDR3 protein: CASSQRGGETQYF. CDR3 DNA sequence: TGTGCCAGCAGCCAACGAGGGGGAGAGACCCAGTACTTC.

This clonotype has a count of ten or more. The rearrangement joins TRBV5-1 to TRBJ2-5; no definite D call. Trimming cost V 4 bases and J 5 bases, with 12 bases left between them. Germline V gives CDR1 SGHRS, CDR2 YFSETQ. This CDR3 contains 13 residues. DNA for the CDR3: TGCGCCAGCAGCCCACCCCTGGGGGAGACCCAGTACTTC. This gives the protein CASSPPLGETQYF.

This clonotype was detected many times. The V gene is TRBV20-1, the J gene TRBJ2-7; D is possibly TRBD1 (5 bases). Per the germline V gene, CDR1 is DFQATT and CDR2 is SNEGSKA (reference sequence). The CDR3 has 12 residues. V was pared by 4 bases and J by 5 bases, with 12 bases between. The CDR3 nucleotides are TGCAGTGCTAACCGACAGAGGAACGAGCAGTACTTC. This sequence encodes CSANRQRNEQYF.

This clonotype was seen a few times. The V gene is TRBV12-3 or TRBV12-4, the J gene TRBJ2-2; no clear D gene. V dropped 8 bases and J dropped 6 bases, with 10 bases sitting between them. CDR3 length: 12 amino acids. The CDR3 bases are TGTGCCAGCCCTAGTTCGGCCGGGGAGCTGTTTTTT. It specifies CASPSSAGELFF.

The CDR3 nucleotides are TGTGCCAGCAGTTTAAGGGAATACCACGATGAGCAGTTCTTC. Its protein is CASSLREYHDEQFF. The chain uses TRBV27 and TRBJ2-1; the D is unclear. V lost 2 bases, J lost 8 bases, and 13 bases lay in between. Germline V gene lookup returns CDR1 MNHEY and CDR2 SMNVEV (reference sequence). The CDR3 is 14 amino acids.

V usage is TRBV10-1 and J usage is TRBJ2-1, with D unresolved. V shed 0 bases and J shed 9 bases, with 6 bases lying between them. The V gene's germline CDR1 is WNHNN and CDR2 SYGVQD (reference sequence). This CDR3 is 12 amino acids long. The CDR3, as DNA: TGCGCCAGCAGTGAGTCGTACGGTGAGCAGTTCTTC. This sequence encodes CASSESYGEQFF.

Comments on this clonotype: A much bigger clone sits one base away, suggesting this may be a read error. This chain links TRBV9 with TRBJ2-7; 11 bases agree with TRBD2. The DNA matches TRBJ2-5 better at its end, which makes the J call doubtful. The germline gives CDR1 SGDLS, CDR2 YYNGEE. The CDR3 covers 17 residues. The CDR3 sequence: CASSAGRVTSGEETQYF. For the CDR3, the DNA is TGTGCCAGCAGCGCCGGGAGAGTGACTAGCGGGGAAGAGACCCAGTACTTC.

This clonotype was picked up many times. This chain links TRBV4-1 with TRBJ2-3; D not resolved. The CDR3 is made up of 14 amino acids. Germline CDR1 reads MGHRA; CDR2 reads YSYEKL. Trimming took off 5 bases at V and 5 bases at J, with 14 bases between the two ends. As DNA, the CDR3 is TGCGCCAGCAGCAGAACTACCCCGGGAGATACGCAGTATTTT. It codes for CASSRTTPGDTQYF.

This chain joins TRBV7-9 and TRBJ2-6; 9 nucleotides align to TRBD1. V gave up 4 bases and J gave up 4 bases; unmatched junction bases: 8. Per germline, CDR1 SEHNR and CDR2 FQNEAQ (reference sequence). CDR3 length equals 17 residues. CDR3 coding DNA: TGTGCCAGCAGCTGGGGACAGGGAGCGGGAGGGGCCAACGTCCTGACTTTC. Residues: CASSWGQGAGGANVLTF.

This clonotype was counted between two and nine times. The CDR3: CASSLGVWQYDSNEKLFF. In nucleotides, the CDR3 is TGTGCCAGCAGCTTAGGAGTATGGCAGTACGACTCTAATGAAAAACTGTTTTTT. This chain joins TRBV7-9 and TRBJ1-4; D is unclear. CDR1 and CDR2 from the germline V gene are SEHNR and FQNEAQ (reference sequence). Trimming took 1 base from V and 3 from J, leaving 18 bases between them. The CDR3 covers 18 residues.

This clonotype was seen a few times. In nucleotides, the CDR3 is TGTGCCAGCAGCTTCGACAGGGAACACTATGGCTACACCTTC. Protein sequence: CASSFDREHYGYTF. The chain links TRBV7-2 to TRBJ1-2; 7 bases agree with TRBD1. Germline V gene lookup returns CDR1 SGHTA and CDR2 FQGNSA. After removal of 3 bases from V and 3 bases from J, the junction contained 4 bases not matched to a gene. There are 14 residues in the CDR3.